Listed below are T cell receptor beta chains from one sample, sequenced in a study of siplizumab effects on memory and regulatory T cells. Their antigen targets remain unknown. Assay used: immunoSEQ multiplex PCR; TCRdb lists only in-frame clones, some missing. The sample gives approximately 3,000 clones, under 55% of which show up once; about 5.1% is in the top ten. The specimen sequenced was CFSE-low (dividing) CD4+ T cells sorted from an allogeneic mixed lymphocyte reaction. The receptors stem from a human donor in good health; the cells came from an allogeneic mixed lymphocyte reaction. Both conserved end residues are part of each CDR3.

TRBJ2-2	TRBV11-2	CASSLDSGTGGELFF
TRBJ1-1	TRBV18	CASSPANGRAFF
TRBJ2-1	TRBV29-1	CSVAGAGGLAGMNEQFF
TRBJ2-7	TRBV5-1	CASKEQGASYEQYF
TRBJ2-5	TRBV18	CASSPTGQGGETQYF
TRBJ2-2	TRBV7-2	CASSPLAGTNTGELFF
TRBJ1-2	TRBV11-3	CASSLDPGGYTF
TRBJ2-2	TRBV9	CASNQGSGELFF
TRBJ1-1	TRBV7-2	CASSFSEGTEAFF
TRBJ1-2	TRBV11-2	CASSLDRGRGYTF
TRBJ2-7	TRBV6-1	CAIQGYYEQYF
TRBJ1-1	TRBV12-5	CASGFRDTEAFF
TRBJ2-5	TRBV2	CASNGLAGRGETQYF
TRBJ1-2	TRBV7-2	CASSSLPGSGYTF
TRBJ2-1	TRBV5-1	CASSLRGTGDEQFF
TRBJ2-7	TRBV19	CASRPQGNPIYEQYF
TRBJ1-2	TRBV18	CASSPDRNYGYTF
TRBJ2-6	TRBV5-1	CASRWTTGDMSGANVLTF
TRBJ1-6	TRBV7-9	CASSLRDRGSPLHF
TRBJ1-4	TRBV25-1	CASSEAGGIEKLFF
TRBJ1-1	TRBV18	CASSVPGGTEAFF
TRBJ2-1	TRBV7-6	CASSSSGGSYNEQFF
TRBJ2-3	TRBV20-1	CSSLATDTQYF
TRBJ2-7	TRBV4-3	CASSRPSGREDEQYF
TRBJ1-2	TRBV11-2	CASSFRQGAFSRSGYTF
TRBJ1-2	TRBV14	CASSPDISYGYTF
TRBJ1-5	TRBV2	CASSAARGQPQHF
TRBJ1-1	TRBV18	CASSQHTDTEAFF
TRBJ2-6	TRBV19	CASSILGFSSGANVLTF
TRBJ2-7	TRBV15	CATSRVQEGIPSHYEQYF
TRBJ1-2	TRBV18	CASSPFIGIPDSDVGYTF
TRBJ2-1	TRBV11-2	CASSLGNRGGEQFF
TRBJ2-3	TRBV4-3	CASSQDLIRASGRRDTQYF
TRBJ1-2	TRBV9	CASSVRDSLSNYGYTF
TRBJ1-5	TRBV5-5	CASSLAGGGQPQHF
TRBJ2-1	TRBV10-1	CASSPSGTYNEQFF
TRBJ1-5	TRBV6-6	CASSSQGRGNQPQHF
TRBJ2-5	TRBV6-5	CASSGEETQYF
TRBJ2-7	TRBV19	CASRSLGRGSSYEQYF
TRBJ1-1	TRBV6-1	CASSVEEAFF
TRBJ2-3	TRBV6-5	CASRPGGPLDTQYF
TRBJ1-1	TRBV11-3	CASSLTGTSEAFF
TRBJ1-4	TRBV11-2	CASSLGGRGEKLFF
TRBJ1-4	TRBV9	CASSVDQGREKLFF
TRBJ2-7	TRBV27	CASRERGTYEQYF
TRBJ1-6	TRBV7-2	CASSLEGQGTPLHF
TRBJ1-3	TRBV6-1	CASKRTDRNTIYF
TRBJ2-1	TRBV19	CASSILTSGLNGEQFF
TRBJ2-7	TRBV7-9	CASSLFGGQYNYEQYF
TRBJ1-2	TRBV28	CASRYRGPNYGYTF
TRBJ1-2	TRBV30	CAQRENYGYTF
TRBJ2-4	TRBV11-3	CASSDTSGGDIQYF
TRBJ2-7	TRBV11-3	CASSPGQDEQYF
TRBJ1-6	TRBV27	CASSFGKYSPLHF